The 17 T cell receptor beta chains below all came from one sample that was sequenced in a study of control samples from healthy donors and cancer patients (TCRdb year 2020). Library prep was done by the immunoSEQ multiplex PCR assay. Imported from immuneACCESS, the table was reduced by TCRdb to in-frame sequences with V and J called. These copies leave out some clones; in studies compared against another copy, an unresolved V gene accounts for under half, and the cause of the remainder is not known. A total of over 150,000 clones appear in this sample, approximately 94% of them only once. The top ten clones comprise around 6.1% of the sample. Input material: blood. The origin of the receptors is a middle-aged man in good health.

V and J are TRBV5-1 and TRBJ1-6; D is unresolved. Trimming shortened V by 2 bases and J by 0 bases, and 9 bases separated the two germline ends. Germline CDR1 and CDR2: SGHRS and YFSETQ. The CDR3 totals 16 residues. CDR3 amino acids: CASSFSKSSYNSPLHF. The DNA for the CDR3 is TGCGCCAGCAGCTTCTCGAAGAGCTCCTATAATTCACCCCTCCACTTT. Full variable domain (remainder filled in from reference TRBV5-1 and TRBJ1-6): KAGVTQTPRYLIKTRGQQVTLSCSPISGHRSVSWYQQTPGQGLQFLFEYFSETQRNKGNFPGRFSGRQFSNSRSEMNVSTLELGDSALYLCASSFSKSSYNSPLHFGNGTRLTVT.

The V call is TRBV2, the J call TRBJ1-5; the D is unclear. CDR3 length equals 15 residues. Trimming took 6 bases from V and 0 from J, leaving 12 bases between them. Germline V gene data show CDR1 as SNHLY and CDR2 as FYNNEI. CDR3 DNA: TGTGCCAGCAGGGCAGGAGATAATAGCAATCAGCCCCAGCATTTT. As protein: CASRAGDNSNQPQHF.

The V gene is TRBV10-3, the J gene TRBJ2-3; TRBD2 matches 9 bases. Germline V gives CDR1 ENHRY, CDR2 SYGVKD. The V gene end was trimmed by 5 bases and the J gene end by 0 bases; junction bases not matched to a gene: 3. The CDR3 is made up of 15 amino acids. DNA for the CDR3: TGTGCCATCAGTTTAGCGGGGGCTAGCACAGATACGCAGTATTTT. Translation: CAISLAGASTDTQYF.

CDR3 amino acids: CASSSPGQTYEQYF. The DNA of the CDR3 is TGTGCCAGCAGCAGTCCGGGACAGACCTACGAGCAGTACTTC. V gene TRBV7-6 combines with J gene TRBJ2-7; 7 positions match TRBD1. This CDR3 has 14 residues. The J segment lost 2 bases and the V segment lost 5 bases, leaving 6 bases of the junction unmatched. In germline, CDR1 is SGHVS, CDR2 FNYEAQ. Supplemented by reference TRBV7-6 and TRBJ2-7, the full variable domain reads GAGVSQSPRYKVTKRGQDVALRCDPISGHVSLYWYRQALGQGPEFLTYFNYEAQQDKSGLPNDRFSAERPEGSISTLTIQRTEQRDSAMYRCASSSPGQTYEQYFGPGTRLTVT.

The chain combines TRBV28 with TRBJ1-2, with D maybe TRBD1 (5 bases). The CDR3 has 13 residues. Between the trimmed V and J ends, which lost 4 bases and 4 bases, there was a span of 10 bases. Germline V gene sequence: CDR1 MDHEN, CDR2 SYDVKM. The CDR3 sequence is CASSSGTFYGYTF. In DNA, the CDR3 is TGTGCCAGCAGTTCCGGGACTTTCTATGGCTACACCTTC.

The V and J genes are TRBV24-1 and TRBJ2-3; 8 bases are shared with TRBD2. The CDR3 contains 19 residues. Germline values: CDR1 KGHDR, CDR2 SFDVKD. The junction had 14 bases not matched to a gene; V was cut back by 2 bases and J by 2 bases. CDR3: CATSDSRGGPRRTTDTQYF. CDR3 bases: TGTGCCACCAGTGATTCCCGCGGGGGGCCGCGCCGCACCACAGATACGCAGTATTTT.

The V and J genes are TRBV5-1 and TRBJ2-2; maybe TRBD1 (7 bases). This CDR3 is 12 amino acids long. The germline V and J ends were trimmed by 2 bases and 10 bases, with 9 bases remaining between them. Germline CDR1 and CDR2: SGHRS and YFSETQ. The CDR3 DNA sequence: TGCGCCAGCAGCTTCAGGGGGGAGGAGCTGTTTTTT. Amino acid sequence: CASSFRGEELFF.

The CDR3 spells CASSLSRVSTDTQYF. The CDR3 DNA sequence: TGTGCCAGCAGCTTGAGCAGGGTTAGCACAGATACGCAGTATTTT. The chain uses TRBV5-4 and TRBJ2-3, with D possibly matching TRBD1 (5 bases). The CDR3 contains 15 residues. Germline CDR1 SGHNT, CDR2 YYREEE (reference sequence). V was pared by 1 base and J by 0 bases, with 9 bases between.

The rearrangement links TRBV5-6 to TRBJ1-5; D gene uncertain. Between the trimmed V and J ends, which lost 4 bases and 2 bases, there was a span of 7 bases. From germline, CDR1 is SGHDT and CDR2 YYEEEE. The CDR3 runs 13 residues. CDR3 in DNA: TGTGCCAGCAGCAGGGATGGCAATCAGCCCCAGCATTTT. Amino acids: CASSRDGNQPQHF.

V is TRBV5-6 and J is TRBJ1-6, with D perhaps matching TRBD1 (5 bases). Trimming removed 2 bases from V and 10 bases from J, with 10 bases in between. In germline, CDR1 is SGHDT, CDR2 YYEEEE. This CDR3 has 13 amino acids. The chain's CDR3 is CASSFPGGSPLHF. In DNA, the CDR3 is TGTGCCAGCAGCTTCCCCGGGGGATCACCCCTCCACTTT. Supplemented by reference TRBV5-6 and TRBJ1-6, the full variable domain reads DAGVTQSPTHLIKTRGQQVTLRCSPKSGHDTVSWYQQALGQGPQFIFQYYEEEERQRGNFPDRFSGHQFPNYSSELNVNALLLGDSALYLCASSFPGGSPLHFGNGTRLTVT.

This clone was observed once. In DNA, the CDR3 is TGTGCCAGCAGCAAGGGGAGGGGGACGACCCAAGAGACCCAGTACTTC. Translation gives CASSKGRGTTQETQYF. The chain recombines TRBV5-8 with TRBJ2-5; a possible D gene is TRBD2 (7 bases). This CDR3 is 16 amino acids long. Trimming left V 4 bases short and J 1 base short, with 17 bases between. The germline gives CDR1 SGHTS, CDR2 YDEGEE.

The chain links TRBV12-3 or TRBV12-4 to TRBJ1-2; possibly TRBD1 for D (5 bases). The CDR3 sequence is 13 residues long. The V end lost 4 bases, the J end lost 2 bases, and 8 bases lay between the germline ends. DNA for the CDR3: TGTGCCAGCAGTTCCAGGGAAAACTATGGCTACACCTTC. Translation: CASSSRENYGYTF.

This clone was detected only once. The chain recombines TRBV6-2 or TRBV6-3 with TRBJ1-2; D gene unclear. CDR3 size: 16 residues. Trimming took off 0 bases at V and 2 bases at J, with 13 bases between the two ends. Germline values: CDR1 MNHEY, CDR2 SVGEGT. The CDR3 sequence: CASSYSKATINYGYTF. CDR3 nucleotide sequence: TGTGCCAGCAGTTACTCGAAGGCCACCATCAACTATGGCTACACCTTC.

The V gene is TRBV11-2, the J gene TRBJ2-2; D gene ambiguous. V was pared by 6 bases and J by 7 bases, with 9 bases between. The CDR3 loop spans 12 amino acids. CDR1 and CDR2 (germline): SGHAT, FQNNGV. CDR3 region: CASSSQDGELFF. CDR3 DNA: TGTGCCAGCAGTTCCCAGGACGGGGAGCTGTTTTTT.

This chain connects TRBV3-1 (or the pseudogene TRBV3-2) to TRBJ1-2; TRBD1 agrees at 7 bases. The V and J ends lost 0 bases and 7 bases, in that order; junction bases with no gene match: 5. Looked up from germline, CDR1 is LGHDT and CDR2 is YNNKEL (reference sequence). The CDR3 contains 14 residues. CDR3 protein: CASSQDRTGVGYTF. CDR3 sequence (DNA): TGTGCCAGCAGCCAAGACAGAACAGGGGTTGGCTACACCTTC.

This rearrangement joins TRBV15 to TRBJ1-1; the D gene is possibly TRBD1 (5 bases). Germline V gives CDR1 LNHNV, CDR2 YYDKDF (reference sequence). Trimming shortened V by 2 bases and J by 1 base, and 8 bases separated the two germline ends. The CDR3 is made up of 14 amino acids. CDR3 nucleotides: TGTGCCACCAGCAGATCAGGACAGAACACTGAAGCTTTCTTT. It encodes CATSRSGQNTEAFF.

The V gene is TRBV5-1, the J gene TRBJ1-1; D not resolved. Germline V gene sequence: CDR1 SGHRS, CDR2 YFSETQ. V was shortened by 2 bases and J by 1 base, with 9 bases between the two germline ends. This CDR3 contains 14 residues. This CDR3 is CASSFAAGNTEAFF. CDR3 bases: TGCGCCAGCAGCTTTGCCGCAGGGAACACTGAAGCTTTCTTT. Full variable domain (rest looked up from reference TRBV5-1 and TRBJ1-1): KAGVTQTPRYLIKTRGQQVTLSCSPISGHRSVSWYQQTPGQGLQFLFEYFSETQRNKGNFPGRFSGRQFSNSRSEMNVSTLELGDSALYLCASSFAAGNTEAFFGQGTRLTVV.